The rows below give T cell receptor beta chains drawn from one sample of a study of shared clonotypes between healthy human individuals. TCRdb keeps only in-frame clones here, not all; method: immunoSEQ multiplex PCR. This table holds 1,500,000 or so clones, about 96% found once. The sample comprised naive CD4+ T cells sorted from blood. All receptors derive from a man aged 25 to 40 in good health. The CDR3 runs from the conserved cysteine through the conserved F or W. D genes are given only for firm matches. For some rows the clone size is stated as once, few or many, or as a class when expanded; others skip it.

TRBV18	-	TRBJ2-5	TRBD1	TGTGCCAGCTCATCGGACAGGGTAGAGACCCAGTACTTC	CASSSDRVETQYF
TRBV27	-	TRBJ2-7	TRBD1	TGTGCCAGCAGTTTACGTTCAGGGGGTAGATCCTACGAGCAGTACTTC	CASSLRSGGRSYEQYF
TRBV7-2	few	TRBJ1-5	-	TGTGCCAGCAGCTTAGCAGGGCCTAACGATCAGCCCCAGCATTTT	CASSLAGPNDQPQHF
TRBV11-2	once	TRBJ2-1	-	TGTGCCAGCAGCTTAGAAGGCAGCTACAATGAGCAGTTCTTC	CASSLEGSYNEQFF
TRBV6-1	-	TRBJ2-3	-	TGTGCCAGCAGTGACAGGGCGAGCACAGATACGCAGTATTTT	CASSDRASTDTQYF
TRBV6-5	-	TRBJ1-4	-	TGTGCCAGCAGTTACTCGTCGGGGGCTTTTGAAAAACTGTTTTTT	CASSYSSGAFEKLFF
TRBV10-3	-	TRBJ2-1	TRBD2	TGTGCCATCGATTTCCAGCGCGGGAGATTCGTCAATGAGCAGTTCTTC	CAIDFQRGRFVNEQFF
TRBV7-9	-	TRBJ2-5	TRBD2	TGTGCCAGCAGCTTAGGCCTAGCGGGAGTTCGGGAGACCCAGTACTTC	CASSLGLAGVRETQYF
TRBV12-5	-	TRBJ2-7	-	TGTGCTAGTGGTTTCGCACGACTAGAGTTTAACTACGAGCAGTACTTC	CASGFARLEFNYEQYF
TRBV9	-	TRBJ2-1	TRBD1	TGTGCCAGCAGCCCCCTGCAGGGGGTTGGCAATGAGCAGTTCTTC	CASSPLQGVGNEQFF
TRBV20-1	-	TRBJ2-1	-	TGCAGCCCGACTTCCTACAATGAGCAGTTCTTC	CSPTSYNEQFF
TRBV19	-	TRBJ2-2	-	TGTGCCAGTAGGCTTTCATATGGAGCCGGCTCGACCGGGGAGCTGTTTTTT	CASRLSYGAGSTGELFF
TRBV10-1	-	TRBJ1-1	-	TGCGCCAGCAGTGAGCAGGGAGGGGTTACTGAAGCTTTCTTT	CASSEQGGVTEAFF
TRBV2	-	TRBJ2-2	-	TGTGCCAGCAGTGCGGCCTTAAACACCGGGGAGCTGTTTTTT	CASSAALNTGELFF
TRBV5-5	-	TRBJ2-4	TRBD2	TGTGCCAGCAGCCCTACGGTCGGCGGGAGGCCCTATGCCAAAAACATTCAGTACTTC	CASSPTVGGRPYAKNIQYF
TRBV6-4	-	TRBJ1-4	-	TGTGCCAGCAGTGAATTTTCGGGGCCTAATGAAAAACTGTTTTTT	CASSEFSGPNEKLFF
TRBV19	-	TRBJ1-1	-	TGTGCCAGTAGTATAGTTGGACTCCGGGACACTGAAGCTTTCTTT	CASSIVGLRDTEAFF
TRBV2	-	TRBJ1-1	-	TGTGCCAGCAGCTGGGGCGCGGGCAGGGGTGAAGCTTTCTTT	CASSWGAGRGEAFF
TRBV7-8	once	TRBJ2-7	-	TGTGCCAGCAGCTTAGCGCTAGCGACCTCCTACGAGCAGTACTTC	CASSLALATSYEQYF
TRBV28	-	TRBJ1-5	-	TGTGCCAGCACTTTGGGGGGGCCCCAGCATTTT	CASTLGGPQHF
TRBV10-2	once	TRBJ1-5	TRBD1	TGCGCCAGCAGGGGACAGGGGGCGAATCAGCCCCAGCATTTT	CASRGQGANQPQHF
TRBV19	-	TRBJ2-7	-	TGTGCCAGTAGTAGAGGGGGGGGCGAGCAGTACTTC	CASSRGGGEQYF
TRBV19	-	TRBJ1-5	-	TGTGCCACCCGTGGACTTGAAAATCAGCCCCAGCATTTT	CATRGLENQPQHF
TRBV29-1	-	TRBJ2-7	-	TGCAGCGTTGTGGAATTCATAACCTACGAGCAGTACTTC	CSVVEFITYEQYF
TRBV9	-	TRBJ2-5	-	TGTGCCAGCAGCGTAGCTCTGGGTTTTCAAGAGACCCAGTACTTC	CASSVALGFQETQYF
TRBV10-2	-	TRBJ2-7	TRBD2	TGCGCCAGCAGCGGACTAGCGGGAGGGGAGCAGTACTTC	CASSGLAGGEQYF
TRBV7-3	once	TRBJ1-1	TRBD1	TGTGCCAGCAGCTTAACGAGGACAGGGACTCCTTGGGCTTTCTTT	CASSLTRTGTPWAFF
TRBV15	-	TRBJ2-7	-	TGTGCCACCAGCATCTTTCGGGAGCTGTCCGAGCAGTACTTC	CATSIFRELSEQYF
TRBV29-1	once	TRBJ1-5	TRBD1	TGCAGCGTCGGACAGGCCGATCAGCCCCAGCATTTT	CSVGQADQPQHF
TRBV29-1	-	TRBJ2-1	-	TGCACCGCCCGCTCCGGGACTCGCTACAATGAGCAGTTCTTC	CTARSGTRYNEQFF
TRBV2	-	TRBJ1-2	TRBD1	TGTGCCAGCAGTGTTGGACAGGGGAACTATGGCTACACCTTC	CASSVGQGNYGYTF
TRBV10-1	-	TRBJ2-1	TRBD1	TGCGCCAGCAGTGGCACCGCGGGACAGGGTCGGTTCAATGAGCAGTTCTTC	CASSGTAGQGRFNEQFF
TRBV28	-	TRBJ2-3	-	TGTGCCAGCAGCCTATCGGACCTCACAGATACGCAGTATTTT	CASSLSDLTDTQYF
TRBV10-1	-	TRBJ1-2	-	TGCGCCAGCAGTGAGGCGAGAAACTATGGCTACACCTTC	CASSEARNYGYTF
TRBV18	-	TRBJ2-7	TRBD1	TGTGCCAGCTCACCACGACAGGGTGGTAGCGAGCAGTACTTC	CASSPRQGGSEQYF
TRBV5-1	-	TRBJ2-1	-	TGCGCCAGCAGCTTTGGGGGGACCGTTCTTTACAATGAGCAGTTCTTC	CASSFGGTVLYNEQFF
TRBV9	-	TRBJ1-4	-	TGTGCCAGCACCTCGAGGAGAGGGCCGGGGGCGGATGAAAAACTGTTTTTT	CASTSRRGPGADEKLFF